Sequencing of this T cell receptor (beta chain) was carried out in a study of control samples from healthy donors and cancer patients. Trimming cost V 5 bases and J 1 base; bases outside gene matches: 0. The CDR3 is made up of 16 amino acids. Looked up from germline, CDR1 is LNHDA and CDR2 is SQIVND (reference sequence). TCRdb keeps only in-frame clones here, not all; method: immunoSEQ multiplex PCR. The data contain tens of thousands of clones, about 89% of them singletons. The rearrangement uses TRBV19 and TRBJ2-6, with 12 bases aligning to TRBD2. The clonotype comes from a woman aged 60-75 years with lung cancer. The sample comprised PBMCs. Here the CDR3 DNA reads TGTGCCAGTAGTGGACTAGCGGGATCTGGGGCCAACGTCCTGACTTTC. Translation: CASSGLAGSGANVLTF. The whole variable domain, remainder taken from reference TRBV19 and TRBJ2-6, is DGGITQSPKYLFRKEGQNVTLSCEQNLNHDAMYWYRQDPGQGLRLIYYSQIVNDFQKGDIAEGYSVSREKKESFPLTVTSAQKNPTAFYLCASSGLAGSGANVLTFGAGSRLTVL.